This T cell receptor beta chain came from a study of cytomegalovirus exposure and HLA in healthy donors. Overall study context: Ancestry clustering placed more than 65% of roughly 400 genotyped donors in the Caucasian-associated cluster.

Study conclusions and caveats: A list of around 150 TCR beta chains associated with cytomegalovirus was given.

V trimming: 3 bases; J trimming: 8 bases; junction bases outside the gene matches: 3. This CDR3 has 13 residues. Per the germline V gene, CDR1 is SGHTA and CDR2 is FQGNSA. In regard to this clone: What it binds is not known.

Vbeta (60) and Jbeta (13) primers were used in the PCR. This table comes from immunoSEQ multiplex PCR, and its TCRdb copy is limited to in-frame clones, with some not included. The data hold about 150,000 clones, with approximately 87% observed a single time. Input material: PBMCs. The sequence came from a man aged 40-55 years in good health and CMV-seronegative. The chain combines TRBV7-2 with TRBJ2-1; TRBD1 matches at 8 bases. The CDR3: CASSFQQGDEQFF. CDR3 DNA sequence: TGTGCCAGCAGCTTTCAACAGGGGGATGAGCAGTTCTTC.